The 6 T cell receptor beta chains presented below share a single source sample, sequenced in a study of circulating CD8 cells and anti-PD-1 response in melanoma. The QIAseq Immune Repertoire TCR panel built the libraries from around 15 ng of total RNA. TCRdb called the reads again in MiXCR, with one record for every CDR3 protein. Of more than 850 distinct CDR3 sequences in the sample, approximately 9.2% were seen once. Four subsets defined by PD-1 and/or TIGIT were sorted from live CD3+CD8+TCRalphabeta+ cells. The sample was CD8+ T cells from PBMCs, taken at baseline or after one month of anti-PD-1 therapy (not recorded which). Every receptor here comes from a human donor with melanoma.

By its share, this clonotype is medium-sized. The gene calls are TRBV25-1 and TRBJ2-1; 10 nucleotides align to TRBD2. From germline, CDR1 is MGHDK and CDR2 SYGVNS. This CDR3 spans 20 amino acids. The J segment lost 5 bases and the V segment lost 1 base, leaving 17 bases of the junction unmatched. For the CDR3, the DNA is TGTGCCAGCAGTGAATCCGGGTGGGGGACTAGCGTATCCTTTAACAATGAGCAGTTCTTC. This sequence encodes CASSESGWGTSVSFNNEQFF.

Within the sample, this clonotype is large. This chain joins TRBV28 and TRBJ2-3; 8 bases match TRBD1. V was clipped by 6 bases and J by 4 bases; unmatched bases: 9. This CDR3 spans 15 amino acids. Germline lookup yields CDR1 MDHEN and CDR2 SYDVKM. CDR3 loop: CASSPDRGTADTQYF. CDR3 DNA sequence: TGTGCCAGCAGCCCTGACAGGGGCACGGCAGATACGCAGTATTTT.

Concerning this clonotype itself: At one end, the junction sequence differs from germline, possibly due to a read error. The CDR3 region has the DNA TGTGCCAGCAGTGACGACAGGGTTGAGCACAGATACGCAGTTTTT. This codes for CASSDDRVEHRYAVF. The V call is TRBV27, the J call TRBJ2-3, with 7 nucleotides matching TRBD1. The CDR3 contains 15 residues. Germline CDR1 is MNHEY and CDR2 is SMNVEV (reference sequence).

Remarks on this clonotype: This may come from a read error, since a much larger clone is one base off. The gene calls are TRBV11-2 and TRBJ2-1; TRBD2 aligns across 7 bases. The V segment lost 4 bases and the J segment 8 bases; nucleotides outside the gene matches: 11. The CDR3 consists of 15 residues. Germline CDR1 SGHAT, CDR2 FQNNGV. The CDR3 reads CASSSPRTRCDEQFF. For the CDR3, the DNA is TGTGCCAGCAGCTCACCGAGGACTAGGTGCGATGAGCAGTTCTTC.

This clonotype ranks as medium-sized. The chain employs TRBV27 and TRBJ1-5, with 9 bases aligning to TRBD1. CDR1 and CDR2 (germline): MNHEY, SMNVEV (reference sequence). The ends lost 5 bases at V and 5 bases at J; junction bases unmatched: 7. The CDR3 loop spans 15 amino acids. The CDR3 reads CASSPTGGSYQPQHF. In nucleotides, the CDR3 is TGTGCCAGCAGTCCGACAGGGGGGTCGTATCAGCCCCAGCATTTT.

The rearrangement links TRBV19 to TRBJ2-1; the match to TRBD2 covers 14 bases. The CDR3 runs to 15 residues. V lost 9 bases to trimming and J lost 7 bases; unmatched junction nucleotides: 8. Germline V gene lookup returns CDR1 LNHDA and CDR2 SQIVND (reference sequence). This CDR3 reads CASATSGGVFNEQFF. CDR3 sequence (DNA): TGTGCCAGCGCGACTAGCGGGGGGGTGTTTAATGAGCAGTTCTTC.